A single sample gave rise to the 30 T cell receptor beta chains below, sequenced in a study of CD8 T cells in ankylosing spondylitis. A single record per CDR3 protein comes from TCRdb applying MiXCR to the 5' RACE reads. The sample consists of some 240,000 distinct CDR3 sequences, around 9.2% of them appearing once. Sequences were obtained from blood, either unsorted or a sorted T cell fraction (not recorded which). These receptor sequences come from a male donor with ankylosing spondylitis or in good health (not recorded which).

This clonotype was seen many times. This sequence joins TRBV6-2 or TRBV6-3 and TRBJ2-7, with a weak D call TRBD1 (6 bases). The germline CDR1 and CDR2 sequences are MNHEY and SVGEGT. Trimming stripped 5 bases from V and 2 bases from J, with 16 bases between. This CDR3 has 15 residues. CDR3 sequence reads: CASSHPDRDTYEQYF. The CDR3 DNA follows: TGTGCCAGCAGTCATCCCGACCGGGACACCTACGAGCAGTACTTC.

This clonotype was observed at least ten times. The chain joins TRBV6-5 to TRBJ1-2, with TRBD1 identical over 7 bases. CDR1 and CDR2 from the germline V gene are MNHEY and SVGAGI. The trim removed 1 base at V and 8 bases at J, leaving 7 bases unmatched. The CDR3 has 14 residues. CDR3 DNA sequence: TGTGCCAGCAGTTACTTGCCAACAGGGGTCGGCTACACCTTC. Protein sequence: CASSYLPTGVGYTF.

This sequence joins TRBV7-2 and TRBJ2-7; D might be TRBD1 or TRBD2, each matching 5 bases. Germline CDR1 SGHTA, CDR2 FQGNSA. With 2 bases removed from V and 2 bases from J, the gap between germline ends came to 16 bases. This CDR3 spans 16 amino acids. The CDR3 loop is CASSLWGEQGTYEQYF. The CDR3 coding sequence is TGTGCCAGCAGCTTATGGGGAGAGCAGGGTACCTACGAGCAGTACTTC.

At least ten counts were recorded for this clonotype. This sequence joins TRBV27 and TRBJ2-3, with unresolved D. Germline V CDR1 and CDR2: MNHEY, SMNVEV (reference sequence). Trimming cost V 5 bases and J 4 bases, with 13 bases left between them. CDR3 length equals 14 residues. CDR3 nucleotide sequence: TGTGCCAGCAGTCCCACCTTTAAATCAGATACGCAGTATTTT. This encodes CASSPTFKSDTQYF.

This clonotype was detected ten times or more. The chain employs TRBV12-3 or TRBV12-4 and TRBJ2-5; D might be TRBD2 (5 bases). This CDR3 has 14 residues. Between the trimmed V and J ends, which lost 3 bases and 4 bases, there was a span of 12 bases. DNA of the CDR3: TGTGCCAGCAGTTTGTGGGAGTCTGGAGAGACCCAGTACTTC. Translation: CASSLWESGETQYF.

The chain is built from TRBV19 and TRBJ2-6; no clear D. The germline CDR1 and CDR2 sequences are LNHDA and SQIVND (reference sequence). CDR3 length equals 16 residues. Trimming took off 5 bases at V and 0 bases at J, with 11 bases between the two ends. The CDR3 DNA sequence: TGTGCCAGTAGTGTTCGACTGATCTCTGGGGCCAACGTCCTGACTTTC. Translating it yields CASSVRLISGANVLTF.

To note about this clonotype: This may come from a read error, since a much larger clone is one base off. V gene TRBV12-3 or TRBV12-4 combines with J gene TRBJ1-5; 8 bases line up with TRBD1. The CDR3 has 15 amino acids. The junction had 10 bases not matched to a gene; V was cut back by 6 bases and J by 6 bases. The CDR3 nucleotides read TGTGCCAGCAGATCTACAGGGGGGAACATTCAGCCCCAGCATTTT. Its translation: CASRSTGGNIQPQHF.

Many counts were recorded for this clonotype. The V gene is TRBV20-1, the J gene TRBJ1-3; no definite D call. The CDR3 is 15 residues long. Germline V gives CDR1 DFQATT, CDR2 SNEGSKA (reference sequence). Trimming shortened V by 3 bases and J by 0 bases, and 12 bases separated the two germline ends. The CDR3 DNA sequence: TGCAGTGCTAGCGGGGTCAGCTACTCTGGAAACACCATATATTTT. Amino acids: CSASGVSYSGNTIYF.

There are many counts of this clonotype. The J gene is TRBJ2-5, the V gene TRBV25-1; no clear D. Trimming pared 2 bases from V and 2 bases from J, leaving 9 bases between. The CDR3 totals 14 residues. Per the germline V gene, CDR1 is MGHDK and CDR2 is SYGVNS. The CDR3: CASSEGRQQETQYF. CDR3 DNA: TGTGCCAGCAGTGAAGGCAGACAACAAGAGACCCAGTACTTC.

In this sample, this clonotype turned up many times. The chain combines TRBV6-1 with TRBJ1-5; no definite D call. The CDR3 runs 14 residues. Germline loops: CDR1 MNHNS, CDR2 SASEGT. Trimming removed 7 bases at V and 1 base at J, with 11 bases between. The chain's CDR3 is CASTQRSSNQPQHF. As DNA, the CDR3 is TGTGCCAGCACCCAGAGATCGAGCAATCAGCCCCAGCATTTT.

This clonotype was detected many times. This chain joins TRBV6-5 and TRBJ1-1, with 10 bases matching TRBD1. The CDR3 has 15 residues. V dropped 5 bases and J dropped 1; count of bases not matched to a gene: 4. The germline V gene encodes CDR1 MNHEY and CDR2 SVGAGI. The CDR3 DNA reads as TGTGCCAGCAGTCACCGGGACAGGGGGAACACTGAAGCTTTCTTT. It translates to CASSHRDRGNTEAFF.

This clonotype came up many times. The chain has TRBV5-1 and TRBJ1-2; tentative D call: TRBD1 (5 bases). Trimming cost V 4 bases and J 5 bases, with 12 bases left between them. The CDR3 spans 13 residues. Looked up from germline, CDR1 is SGHRS and CDR2 is YFSETQ. The CDR3 coding sequence is TGCGCCAGCAGCCCTCCAGGGTCTTATGGCTACACCTTC. Amino acid sequence: CASSPPGSYGYTF.

Many counts were recorded for this clonotype. The rearrangement links TRBV27 to TRBJ2-3, with TRBD2 matching 7 bases. The CDR3 sequence is 15 residues long. The germline V gene encodes CDR1 MNHEY and CDR2 SMNVEV (reference sequence). J was trimmed by 6 bases and V by 3 bases; bases with no gene match: 9. CDR3 bases: TGTGCCAGCAGTTTCTCGGGGGGTCCCGGGGATACGCAGTATTTT. Its protein product is CASSFSGGPGDTQYF.

This clonotype has only a few counts. The chain carries TRBV27 and TRBJ2-5; 9 bases map to TRBD2. This CDR3 comprises 15 residues. The junction had 6 bases not matched to a gene; V was cut back by 4 bases and J by 3 bases. Germline V gene sequence: CDR1 MNHEY, CDR2 SMNVEV (reference sequence). The CDR3 is CASSSIAGVEETQYF. CDR3 nucleotide sequence: TGTGCCAGCAGTTCCATAGCGGGAGTCGAAGAGACCCAGTACTTC.

This clonotype came up many times. The chain couples TRBV7-8 to TRBJ2-7; 13 nucleotides match TRBD2. CDR1 and CDR2 from the germline V gene are SGHVS and FQNEAQ. J was trimmed by 0 bases and V by 1 base; bases with no gene match: 3. The CDR3 has 17 residues. CDR3 loop: CASSLGGTSGASYEQYF. CDR3 nucleotides: TGTGCCAGCAGCTTAGGGGGGACTAGCGGGGCCTCCTACGAGCAGTACTTC.

This clonotype was detected ten times or more. V usage is TRBV12-3 or TRBV12-4 and J usage is TRBJ1-6; TRBD1 agrees at 8 bases. Trimming cost V 5 bases and J 5 bases; bases outside gene matches: 5. CDR3 length equals 15 residues. This CDR3 is CASSARQGNNSPLHF. CDR3 nucleotides: TGTGCCAGCAGTGCCAGACAGGGGAATAATTCACCCCTCCACTTT.

This clonotype was recorded many times. The CDR3 nucleotides are TGTGCCAGCAGTGAAGGCCGCAGCTATCAGCCCCAGCATTTT. It yields the protein CASSEGRSYQPQHF. The gene calls are TRBV2 and TRBJ1-5; D unclear. This CDR3 region has 14 residues. Germline CDR1 is SNHLY and CDR2 is FYNNEI. Deletions cut 1 base from V and 5 bases from J, with 9 bases between.

The J gene is TRBJ1-6, the V gene TRBV4-3, with D hard to call. CDR3 size: 14 residues. CDR1 is LGHNA and CDR2 is YSLEER in the germline V gene. V dropped 3 bases and J dropped 9 bases, with 12 bases sitting between them. The CDR3 nucleotides are TGCGCCAGCAGCCAGAGGGTAGGAGGTTCACCCCTCCACTTT. Translation gives CASSQRVGGSPLHF.

This clonotype was seen ten or more times. The chain employs TRBV7-9 and TRBJ1-2; D is possibly TRBD1 (6 bases). V lost 1 base and J lost 2, with 11 bases in between. Germline V gives CDR1 SEHNR, CDR2 FQNEAQ (reference sequence). The CDR3 has 15 amino acids. CDR3 protein: CASSLGTETNYGYTF. The CDR3 coding sequence is TGTGCCAGCAGCTTAGGGACAGAGACCAACTATGGCTACACCTTC. The full variable domain, completed using reference TRBV7-9 and TRBJ1-2, is DTGVSQNPRHKITKRGQNVTFRCDPISEHNRLYWYRQTLGQGPEFLTYFQNEAQLEKSRLLSDRFSAERPKGSFSTLEIQRTEQGDSAMYLCASSLGTETNYGYTFGSGTRLTVV.

This sequence joins TRBV6-1 and TRBJ2-7, with D perhaps being TRBD1 or TRBD2 (5 bases each). V lost 6 bases and J 2 bases, leaving 17 bases between the germline ends. The CDR3 contains 15 residues. The germline V gene has CDR1 MNHNS and CDR2 SASEGT. CDR3 sequence (DNA): TGTGCCAGCAGGGGAACGAGGGGTACGACCTACGAGCAGTACTTC. Amino acids: CASRGTRGTTYEQYF.

The genes are TRBV6-1 and TRBJ1-1; tentative D call: TRBD1 (5 bases). V lost 5 bases to trimming and J lost 1 base, with 11 bases between them. The CDR3 runs to 14 residues. Germline V gene data show CDR1 as MNHNS and CDR2 as SASEGT. The chain's CDR3 is CASSPGTRNTEAFF. CDR3 coding DNA: TGTGCCAGCAGTCCCGGGACCAGGAACACTGAAGCTTTCTTT.

The chain links TRBV9 to TRBJ2-5; no definite D call. The V gene lost 5 bases and the J gene lost 5 bases, with 13 bases spanning the gap. This CDR3 spans 13 amino acids. CDR1 is SGDLS, CDR2 YYNGEE, per germline. The CDR3 here is CASRAGAEETQYF. CDR3 DNA sequence: TGTGCCAGCAGGGCAGGTGCGGAGGAGACCCAGTACTTC.

In regard to this clonotype: A much bigger clone sits one base away, suggesting this may be a read error. The rearrangement uses TRBV5-1 and TRBJ2-2, with D possibly TRBD2 on 6 matching bases. Germline CDR1 SGHRS, CDR2 YFSETQ. This CDR3 region has 17 residues. The CDR3 DNA is TGCGCCAGCAGCTTGGCCGCCTCCAGTTCGAACACCGGGGGGCTGTTTTTT. Its translation: CASSLAASSSNTGGLFF.

This clonotype was observed a few times. The gene calls are TRBV18 and TRBJ2-3, with 8 positions matching TRBD2. Losses at the gene ends were 2 bases for V and 2 bases for J; bases not matched to a gene: 6. The CDR3 is made up of 16 amino acids. Germline CDR1 is KGHSH and CDR2 is LQKENI. The DNA of the CDR3 is TGTGCCAGCTCACCAGGAGCGGGGGCGACCACAGATACGCAGTATTTT. Amino acid sequence: CASSPGAGATTDTQYF.

Only a few counts were recorded for this clonotype. The J gene is TRBJ2-3, the V gene TRBV27; no clear D. The V and J ends lost 6 bases and 4 bases respectively, with 11 bases between them. The CDR3 length is 13 residues. Germline CDR1 MNHEY, CDR2 SMNVEV (reference sequence). Here the CDR3 DNA reads TGTGCCAGCAGGCAGATTGAGGCAGATACGCAGTATTTT. Translating it yields CASRQIEADTQYF.

V usage is TRBV19 and J usage is TRBJ1-1; D perhaps matches TRBD1 (5 bases). Germline V CDR1 and CDR2: LNHDA, SQIVND (reference sequence). The V gene lost 5 bases and the J gene lost 4 bases, with 14 bases spanning the gap. The CDR3 length is 14 residues. The CDR3 nucleotides are TGTGCCAGTAGTTTCGGGGCACGTGGCACTGAAGCTTTCTTT. Amino acids: CASSFGARGTEAFF.

The chain is built from TRBV5-1 and TRBJ1-2; D uncertain. Germline V gene data show CDR1 as SGHRS and CDR2 as YFSETQ. The CDR3 sequence is 14 residues long. The germline V and J ends were trimmed by 0 bases and 4 bases, with 10 bases remaining between them. CDR3 loop: CASSLGGEGYGYTF. In DNA form, the CDR3 reads TGCGCCAGCAGCTTGGGCGGGGAAGGCTATGGCTACACCTTC.

The sample holds a few counts of this clonotype. This rearrangement joins TRBV7-9 to TRBJ2-7; 9 bases map to TRBD1. Germline V gene data show CDR1 as SEHNR and CDR2 as FQNEAQ (reference sequence). The CDR3 has 14 residues. V trimming: 5 bases; J trimming: 4 bases; junction bases outside the gene matches: 6. The CDR3 nucleotides read TGTGCCAGCAGCGATGACAGGGGGATATACGAGCAGTACTTC. This translates into CASSDDRGIYEQYF.

This chain joins TRBV20-1 and TRBJ1-4; 9 bases align to TRBD1. CDR1 is DFQATT, CDR2 SNEGSKA, per germline (reference sequence). This CDR3 is 14 amino acids long. The trim removed 5 bases at V and 8 bases at J, leaving 9 bases unmatched. The CDR3 loop reads CSAPHGTGSEKLFF. The DNA of the CDR3 is TGCAGTGCTCCCCACGGGACAGGGAGCGAAAAACTGTTTTTT.

There are many counts of this clonotype. CDR3 residues: CATSSGTRRPYEQYF. CDR3 coding DNA: TGTGCCACCAGTTCCGGGACTAGGAGGCCCTACGAGCAGTACTTC. The chain links TRBV24-1 to TRBJ2-7, with 8 bases identical to TRBD2. Germline CDR1 KGHDR, CDR2 SFDVKD. CDR3 length: 15 amino acids. Trimming took 6 bases from V and 2 from J; bases not matched to a gene: 8.